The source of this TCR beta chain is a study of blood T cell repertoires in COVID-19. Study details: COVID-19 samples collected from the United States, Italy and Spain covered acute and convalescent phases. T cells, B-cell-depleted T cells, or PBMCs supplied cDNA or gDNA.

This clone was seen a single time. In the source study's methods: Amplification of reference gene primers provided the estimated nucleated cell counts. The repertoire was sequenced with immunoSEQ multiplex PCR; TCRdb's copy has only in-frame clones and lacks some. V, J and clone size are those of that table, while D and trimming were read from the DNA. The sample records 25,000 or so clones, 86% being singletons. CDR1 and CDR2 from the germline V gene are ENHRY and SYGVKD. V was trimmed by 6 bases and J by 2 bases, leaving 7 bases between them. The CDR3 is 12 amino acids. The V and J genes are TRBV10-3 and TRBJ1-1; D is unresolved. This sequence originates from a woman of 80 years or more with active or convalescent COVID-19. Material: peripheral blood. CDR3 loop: CAIRSQNTEAFF. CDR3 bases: TGTGCCATCAGATCACAAAACACTGAAGCTTTCTTT.